This T cell receptor beta chain originates from a study of shared clonotypes between healthy human individuals. Between the trimmed V and J ends, which lost 3 bases and 0 bases, there was a span of 15 bases. Looked up from germline, CDR1 is MDHEN and CDR2 is SYDVKM. The CDR3 contains 17 residues. Only one count was recorded for this clone. Its antigen is not identified. Sequencing was performed with immunoSEQ multiplex PCR; in TCRdb, only in-frame clones are kept and a portion is missing. The table has roughly 590,000 clones, about 95% seen once; the top ten hold 0.09% to 0.13%. Study-level results: Sharing across several donors was seen in 4% to 6.5% of naive CD4 clonotypes. The donor pool, a small one, limited the genetic and exposure-history diversity represented.

The naive CD8 subset, CD45RO-negative cells positively selected for CCR7, excluded terminally differentiated effector memory CD45RA+ cells. What was sequenced was naive CD8+ T cells sorted from blood. The TCR sequence derives from a woman aged 25-40 years in good health. The chain is built from TRBV28 and TRBJ1-5; D is undetermined. The chain's CDR3 is CASSFFATPNSNQPQHF. The CDR3 DNA is TGTGCCAGCAGTTTCTTCGCGACACCGAATAGCAATCAGCCCCAGCATTTT.